This T cell receptor (beta chain) was observed in a study of blood T cell repertoires in COVID-19 (dated by TCRdb to the early 2020s). Describing the broader study: Collaborator samples came from the United States, Italy and Spain and covered acute and convalescent phases of COVID-19. The prospective study material was composed of cDNA or gDNA derived from T cells, B-cell-depleted T cells, or PBMCs. Subjects who had been exposed to COVID-19, were actively infected with it, or had recovered from it provided the deeply sampled blood TCRbeta repertoires that made up the dataset. The repertoires were made available in a free public database intended to serve as a resource for research on the immune response to SARS-CoV-2. The samples were drawn from the first 160 participants of the ongoing ImmuneRACE study and from over a thousand subjects provided by 6 global collaborators. Nearly every sample came with metadata listing a de-identified subject ID, COVID-19 status, age in years and sex. Where available, HLA class I and class II types were obtained from metadata supplied by the sample provider rather than from assay-based typing.

Whole blood was collected in K2EDTA tubes by collaborating institutions according to the institutions' own protocols. Collaborator samples were shipped for TCRbeta analysis as frozen whole blood, isolated PBMCs, or DNA extracted from either sample type. Beyond this particular receptor, the publication reports: The amount of clinical and demographic metadata varied by source and participant and was provided uncurated.

The immunoSEQ Assay, a bias-controlled multiplex PCR, was used to amplify TCRbeta CDR3 regions from genomic DNA. The study's processing was this. The number of nucleated cells in each sample was estimated from the amplification of reference gene primers within the assay. To quantify the absolute abundance of each unique TCRbeta CDR3 rearrangement, sequence reads were collapsed and filtered. For each sample, productive Simpson clonality was calculated as the square root of Simpson's diversity index across productive rearrangements. TCRdb limited this immuneACCESS table to in-frame rearrangements with V and J called. A share of clones is missing; checked studies link under half to unresolved V genes, and the rest is unexplained. D and trimming were read from the DNA, whereas the V and J calls and clone size are those reported in that table. Present in this sample are 40,000 to 55,000 clones, around nine tenths of which were seen just once. The top ten hold approximately 9.6% of the sample.

A word on this clone: What antigen it recognizes has not been identified. No qualities accompany the bases; no much larger clone lies one base away.

Sequenced: peripheral blood. The receptor's source is a middle-aged man with active COVID-19.

The nucleotide sequence is TGTGCCAGCACGGGAACTAGCGGGGCCGGGGAGCTGTTTTTT. This encodes CASTGTSGAGELFF. The rearranged chain carries TRBV2 and TRBJ2-2; 10 middle bases align to TRBD2. Germline trimming amounts to 7 bases on V and 6 bases on J, with 5 as the count of junction bases outside the gene matches. CDR1 and CDR2 (SNHLY, FYNNEI) derive from the germline V gene. Counted from cysteine to phenylalanine, this CDR3 has 14 amino acids. Only the CDR3 region is kept as DNA, spanning 42 bases read in frame from base 1.